The present T cell receptor (beta chain) was sequenced within a study of shared clonotypes between healthy human individuals. Study-level background: Per donor, CD8 memory used one plate, CD8 naive used two, CD4 memory used three and CD4 naive used three.

Study-wide results and caveats: Donor clonotype sharing was expected to depend on sequencing depth. Relative to memory subsets, naive subsets generally showed larger estimated richness.

Profiling relied on immunoSEQ multiplex PCR, and the TCRdb table lists in-frame clones only, not all of them. The sample has around 600,000 clones; approximately 95% are singletons. CD45RO-negative cells were positively selected for CCR7, leaving out terminally differentiated effector memory CD45RA+ cells. The V gene end was trimmed by 3 bases and the J gene end by 3 bases; junction bases not matched to a gene: 11. Germline CDR1 LNHNV, CDR2 YYDKDF (reference sequence). The CDR3 length is 17 residues. As to this clone: Antigen: not known.

The chain carries TRBV15 and TRBJ2-7, with 10 bases matching TRBD2. Sequenced sample: naive CD8+ T cells sorted from blood. This TCR was recovered from a woman aged 25 to 45 in good health. The CDR3 is CATSSHPSLAGDYEQYF. Here the CDR3 DNA reads TGTGCCACCAGCAGTCACCCCTCCCTAGCGGGAGACTACGAGCAGTACTTC.